The next 24 T cell receptor beta chains were all read from a single sample in a study of T-cell memory formation after mild COVID-19. TCRdb redid the calling of the 5' RACE reads with MiXCR, one entry per CDR3 protein. The table lists some 160,000 distinct CDR3 sequences, approximately 13% of them singletons. The sample consisted of PBMCs or a T cell subset sorted from them (not recorded which). Receptors were obtained from a man between 18 and 35 years old who had mild COVID-19 (a few samples of this study predate the infection). Cell type and time point are not known.

This chain uses TRBV27 with TRBJ1-2, with a possible D match to TRBD1 (5 bases). Germline V CDR1 and CDR2: MNHEY, SMNVEV (reference sequence). The CDR3 length is 12 residues. Trimming removed 2 bases at V and 5 bases at J, with 6 bases between. Here the CDR3 reads CASSLKGYGYTF. The CDR3 nucleotides read TGTGCCAGCAGTTTAAAGGGGTATGGCTACACCTTC.

The table lists this clonotype with a few counts. This rearrangement joins TRBV6-5 to TRBJ2-5, with D maybe TRBD2 (5 bases). The CDR3 consists of 16 residues. From germline, CDR1 is MNHEY and CDR2 SVGAGI. The germline V and J ends were trimmed by 8 bases and 0 bases, with 19 bases remaining between them. CDR3 residues: CASQPQSGEYQETQYF. The CDR3 bases are TGTGCCAGCCAACCTCAAAGCGGCGAGTACCAAGAGACCCAGTACTTC.

This clonotype was seen a handful of times. This sequence joins TRBV14 and TRBJ2-1; 9 bases are a match to TRBD2. Germline V gene sequence: CDR1 SGHDN, CDR2 FVKESK. This CDR3 has 16 residues. After removal of 4 bases from V and 9 bases from J, the junction contained 13 bases not matched to a gene. CDR3 in DNA: TGTGCCAGCAGCCCGCGGCCGAGCGGGGGGCAGCGTGAGCAGTTCTTC. Translated, it gives CASSPRPSGGQREQFF.

The rearrangement uses TRBV4-2 and TRBJ2-5; D may be TRBD2 (6 bases). The germline CDR1 and CDR2 sequences are LGHNA and YNFKEQ. Trimming pared 0 bases from V and 1 base from J, leaving 9 bases between. The CDR3 is 15 residues long. In DNA form, the CDR3 reads TGTGCCAGCAGCCAAGATCCGGGACTCCAAGAGACCCAGTACTTC. Amino acids: CASSQDPGLQETQYF.

This chain joins TRBV6-5 and TRBJ2-5; 8 bases agree with TRBD2. Unmatched junction bases numbered 11, after V lost 7 bases and J lost 4 bases. The germline V gene has CDR1 MNHEY and CDR2 SVGAGI. This CDR3 spans 15 amino acids. CDR3 DNA: TGTGCCAGCACCCCCCTAGGGACTAGTAGAGAGACCCAGTACTTC. This encodes CASTPLGTSRETQYF.

V is TRBV10-3 and J is TRBJ2-5; TRBD1 is a possible D gene (6 bases). The CDR3 consists of 14 residues. V lost 6 bases, J lost 2 bases, and 13 bases lay in between. Germline assignment: CDR1 ENHRY and CDR2 SYGVKD. CDR3 sequence: CAIRRDQGQETQYF. CDR3 in DNA: TGTGCCATCAGGAGGGACCAGGGGCAAGAGACCCAGTACTTC.

This clonotype was observed a few times. J is TRBJ1-5 and V is TRBV10-3; D might be TRBD1 (5 bases). V was shortened by 2 bases and J by 6 bases, with 14 bases between the two germline ends. The germline CDR1 and CDR2 sequences are ENHRY and SYGVKD. The CDR3 totals 15 residues. The CDR3 reads CAISEGSGRAQPQHF. The CDR3 coding sequence is TGTGCCATCAGTGAGGGTTCAGGGAGAGCTCAGCCCCAGCATTTT.

In this sample, this clonotype turned up many times. The chain is built from TRBV12-3 or TRBV12-4 and TRBJ1-5, with a weak D call TRBD1 (5 bases). Between the trimmed V and J ends, which lost 5 bases and 0 bases, there was a span of 8 bases. There are 14 residues in the CDR3. The CDR3 reads CASSRDHSNQPQHF. The CDR3 DNA follows: TGTGCCAGCAGTCGGGACCATAGCAATCAGCCCCAGCATTTT.

This clonotype was recorded at least ten times. V is TRBV25-1 and J is TRBJ2-3; 11 bases map to TRBD2. Germline V gives CDR1 MGHDK, CDR2 SYGVNS. V shed 5 bases, J shed 2 bases, and the junction held 6 bases outside the gene matches. The CDR3 contains 16 residues. In DNA form, the CDR3 reads TGTGCCAGCAGTCCGCGACTAGCGGGGTTCACAGATACGCAGTATTTT. Amino acids: CASSPRLAGFTDTQYF.

The CDR3 nucleotides read TGTGCCAGCTCACCGGCGGGTTCGGGTTCTGAGCAGTACTTC. It is translated as CASSPAGSGSEQYF. The chain has TRBV18 and TRBJ2-7, with D possibly matching TRBD2 (5 bases). Germline CDR1 is KGHSH and CDR2 is LQKENI. The V end lost 3 bases, the J end lost 7 bases, and 16 bases lay between the germline ends. There are 14 residues in the CDR3.

The CDR3 protein is CASSLLPTGGTNEQFF. As DNA, the CDR3 is TGCGCCAGCAGCTTGCTCCCCACAGGAGGCACCAATGAGCAGTTCTTC. The chain joins TRBV5-1 to TRBJ2-1, with D tentatively TRBD1 or TRBD2 (5 bases each). The V end lost 1 base, the J end lost 6 bases, and 17 bases lay between the germline ends. The CDR3 covers 16 residues. Germline CDR1 reads SGHRS; CDR2 reads YFSETQ. The complete variable domain, with remaining parts taken from reference TRBV5-1 and TRBJ2-1, reads KAGVTQTPRYLIKTRGQQVTLSCSPISGHRSVSWYQQTPGQGLQFLFEYFSETQRNKGNFPGRFSGRQFSNSRSEMNVSTLELGDSALYLCASSLLPTGGTNEQFFGPGTRLTVL.

This clonotype has only a few counts. The V call is TRBV7-9, the J call TRBJ2-3, with D possibly TRBD1 on 5 matching bases. Per the germline V gene, CDR1 is SEHNR and CDR2 is FQNEAQ (reference sequence). This CDR3 spans 15 amino acids. V lost 5 bases to trimming and J lost 4 bases, with 16 bases between them. CDR3 nucleotides: TGTGCCAGCAGCCCTGCGGCCGTGGGGCCAGATACGCAGTATTTT. It translates to CASSPAAVGPDTQYF.

Ten or more counts support this clonotype. The chain employs TRBV11-2 and TRBJ1-2, with D uncertain. This CDR3 has 11 amino acids. Trimming took 3 bases from V and 6 from J, leaving 5 bases between them. Germline V lookup: CDR1 SGHAT, CDR2 FQNNGV. CDR3 nucleotide sequence: TGTGCCAGCAGCTTTCGGGATGGCTACACCTTC. This codes for CASSFRDGYTF.

This rearrangement joins TRBV5-5 to TRBJ1-4; the D is unclear. Germline CDR1 is SGHKS and CDR2 is YYEKEE (reference sequence). The CDR3 extends over 14 amino acids. Trimming cost V 2 bases and J 7 bases, with 12 bases left between them. The CDR3 here is CASSFPGIGEKLFF. CDR3 nucleotide sequence: TGTGCCAGCAGCTTCCCGGGTATCGGTGAAAAACTGTTTTTT.

This clonotype was counted between two and nine times. V and J are TRBV28 and TRBJ1-2; 7 nucleotides line up with TRBD1. Germline-derived CDR1 and CDR2 are MDHEN and SYDVKM. This CDR3 spans 13 amino acids. V shed 6 bases and J 6 bases; nucleotides not matched to a gene: 7. CDR3 coding DNA: TGTGCCAGCAGCTCGGGGACAGATAATGGCTACACCTTC. Protein: CASSSGTDNGYTF.

This clonotype was observed a handful of times. The chain couples TRBV6-5 to TRBJ2-7; no clear D gene. This CDR3 comprises 14 residues. Trimming pared 5 bases from V and 3 bases from J, leaving 14 bases between. Germline V lookup: CDR1 MNHEY, CDR2 SVGAGI. The CDR3 loop is CASSRPFMGYEQYF. CDR3 coding DNA: TGTGCCAGCAGTAGGCCGTTCATGGGCTACGAGCAGTACTTC.

The chain has TRBV6-5 and TRBJ2-1, with 11 bases fitting TRBD2. There are 14 residues in the CDR3. The germline V gene encodes CDR1 MNHEY and CDR2 SVGAGI. The junction had 3 bases not matched to a gene; V was cut back by 2 bases and J by 9 bases. The DNA for the CDR3 is TGTGCCAGCAGTTACCTAGCGGGGGGAACTGAGCAGTTCTTC. Its protein is CASSYLAGGTEQFF.

This clonotype appeared many times. This chain uses TRBV25-1 with TRBJ2-7, with 8 bases fitting TRBD2. CDR1 is MGHDK and CDR2 is SYGVNS in the germline V gene. This CDR3 contains 14 residues. J gave up 5 bases and V 6 bases, and 9 bases lay outside the gene matches. This chain's CDR3 is CASRPLGLANEQYV. The DNA of the CDR3 is TGTGCCAGCAGGCCGCTAGGACTAGCTAACGAGCAGTACGTC.

This chain uses TRBV5-1 with TRBJ2-2, with D perhaps TRBD2 (5 bases). Germline V CDR1 and CDR2: SGHRS, YFSETQ. V was pared by 4 bases and J by 1 base, with 11 bases between. The CDR3 has 15 amino acids. CDR3 sequence (DNA): TGCGCCAGCAGCGTTTGGACTGTGAACACCGGGGAGCTGTTTTTT. Its protein product is CASSVWTVNTGELFF. Based on the CDR3 plus reference TRBV5-1 and TRBJ2-2, the full variable domain is KAGVTQTPRYLIKTRGQQVTLSCSPISGHRSVSWYQQTPGQGLQFLFEYFSETQRNKGNFPGRFSGRQFSNSRSEMNVSTLELGDSALYLCASSVWTVNTGELFFGEGSRLTVL.

The genes are TRBV19 and TRBJ2-3; maybe TRBD2 (5 bases). CDR1 and CDR2 from the germline V gene are LNHDA and SQIVND (reference sequence). Trimming left V 4 bases short and J 3 bases short, with 14 bases between. This CDR3 comprises 15 residues. CDR3: CASSTTGKITDTQYF. The CDR3 nucleotides are TGTGCCAGTAGTACAACGGGGAAGATAACAGATACGCAGTATTTT.

The chain combines TRBV5-1 with TRBJ1-1; possible D gene TRBD1, 6 bases. V lost 1 base and J 1 base, leaving 14 bases between the germline ends. The germline CDR1 and CDR2 sequences are SGHRS and YFSETQ. The CDR3 covers 16 residues. CDR3 sequence reads: CASSLLGASSNTEAFF. The CDR3 DNA is TGCGCCAGCAGCTTGTTGGGGGCCAGTTCGAACACTGAAGCTTTCTTT.

This clonotype has a handful of counts. This sequence joins TRBV20-1 and TRBJ2-1, with TRBD2 matching 11 bases. V lost 6 bases and J lost 2; bases outside the gene matches: 6. CDR3 length: 15 amino acids. The germline V gene encodes CDR1 DFQATT and CDR2 SNEGSKA (reference sequence). The DNA of the CDR3 is TGCAGTGCGCCAGCTAGCGGGGGGCCCTACAATGAGCAGTTCTTC. This translates into CSAPASGGPYNEQFF.

A single count supports this clonotype. Possible read error: a much larger clone is one base away. The chain uses TRBV9 and TRBJ1-6, with a tentative D call TRBD1 (5 bases). The ends were cut back, 4 bases at V and 5 bases at J, with 13 bases in the middle. Germline lookup yields CDR1 SGDLS and CDR2 YYNGEE. This CDR3 is 15 amino acids long. The CDR3 sequence is CASSLDGRDNSPLHF. Here the CDR3 DNA reads TGTGCCAGCAGCTTAGACGGCAGGGATAATTCACCCCTCCACTTT.

This clonotype occurred a few times. The rearrangement uses TRBV24-1 and TRBJ2-5; no reliable D call. This CDR3 comprises 11 residues. Germline V gives CDR1 KGHDR, CDR2 SFDVKD. V shed 0 bases and J shed 8 bases, with 3 bases lying between them. DNA for the CDR3: TGTGCCACCAGTGATTTGGACACCCAGTACTTC. Amino acid sequence: CATSDLDTQYF.